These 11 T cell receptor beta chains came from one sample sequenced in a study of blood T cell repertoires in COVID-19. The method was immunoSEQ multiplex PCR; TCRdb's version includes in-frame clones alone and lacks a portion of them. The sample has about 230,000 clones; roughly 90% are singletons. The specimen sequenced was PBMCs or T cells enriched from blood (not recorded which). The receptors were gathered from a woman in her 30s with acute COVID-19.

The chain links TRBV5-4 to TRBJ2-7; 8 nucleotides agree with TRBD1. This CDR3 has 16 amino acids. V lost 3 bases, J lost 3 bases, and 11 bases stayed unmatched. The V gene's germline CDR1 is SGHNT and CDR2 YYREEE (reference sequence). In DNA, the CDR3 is TGTGCCAGCAGCTCTTCGATTGGGACAGGCGGCTACGAGCAGTACTTC. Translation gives CASSSSIGTGGYEQYF.

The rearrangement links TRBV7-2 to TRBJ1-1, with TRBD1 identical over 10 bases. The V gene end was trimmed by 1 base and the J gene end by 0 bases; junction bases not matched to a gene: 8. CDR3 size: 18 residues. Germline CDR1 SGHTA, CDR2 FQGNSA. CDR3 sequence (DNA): TGTGCCAGCAGCTTAGAAGGGACAGGGGCCTTCATGAACACTGAAGCTTTCTTT. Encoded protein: CASSLEGTGAFMNTEAFF.

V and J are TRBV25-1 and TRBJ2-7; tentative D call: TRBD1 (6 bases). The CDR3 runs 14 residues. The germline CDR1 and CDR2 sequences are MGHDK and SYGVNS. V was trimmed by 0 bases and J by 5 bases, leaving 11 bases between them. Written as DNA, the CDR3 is TGTGCCAGCAGTGAATATAACAGGGACCACGAGCAGTACTTC. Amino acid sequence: CASSEYNRDHEQYF.

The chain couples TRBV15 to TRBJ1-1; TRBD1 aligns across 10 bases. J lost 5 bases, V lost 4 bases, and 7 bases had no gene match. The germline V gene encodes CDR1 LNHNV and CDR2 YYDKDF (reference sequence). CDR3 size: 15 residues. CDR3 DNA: TGTGCCACCAGCAAAGACAGGGGGCCGGGGACTGAAGCTTTCTTT. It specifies CATSKDRGPGTEAFF.

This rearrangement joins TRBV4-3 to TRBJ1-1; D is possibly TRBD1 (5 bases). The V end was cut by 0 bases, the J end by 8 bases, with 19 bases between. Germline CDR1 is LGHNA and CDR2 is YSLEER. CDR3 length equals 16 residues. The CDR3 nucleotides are TGCGCCAGCAGCCAAGATGCGAGGGGAGGGCGGAGGGAAGCTTTCTTT. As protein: CASSQDARGGRREAFF.

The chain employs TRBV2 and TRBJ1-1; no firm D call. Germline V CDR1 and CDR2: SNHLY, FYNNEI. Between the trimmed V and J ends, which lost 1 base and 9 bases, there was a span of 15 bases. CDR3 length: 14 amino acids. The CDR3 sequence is CASSEGMRIEQAFF. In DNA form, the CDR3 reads TGTGCCAGCAGTGAAGGTATGAGGATTGAACAAGCTTTCTTT.

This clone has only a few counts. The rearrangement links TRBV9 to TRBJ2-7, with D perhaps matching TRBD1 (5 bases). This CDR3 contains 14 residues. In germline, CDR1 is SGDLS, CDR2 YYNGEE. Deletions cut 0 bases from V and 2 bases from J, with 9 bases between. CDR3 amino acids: CASSVGRVPYEQYF. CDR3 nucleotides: TGTGCCAGCAGCGTAGGCAGGGTCCCCTACGAGCAGTACTTC.

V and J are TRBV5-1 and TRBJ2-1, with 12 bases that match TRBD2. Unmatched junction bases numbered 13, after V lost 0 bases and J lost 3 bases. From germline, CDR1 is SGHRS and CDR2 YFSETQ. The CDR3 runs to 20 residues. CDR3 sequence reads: CASSLGVASGGAAIYNEQFF. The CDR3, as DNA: TGCGCCAGCAGCTTGGGAGTCGCTAGCGGGGGGGCCGCAATCTACAATGAGCAGTTCTTC.

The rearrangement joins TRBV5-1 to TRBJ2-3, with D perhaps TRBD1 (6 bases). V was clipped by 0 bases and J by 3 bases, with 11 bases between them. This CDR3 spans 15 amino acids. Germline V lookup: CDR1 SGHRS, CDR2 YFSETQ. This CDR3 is CASSLENQGTDTQYF. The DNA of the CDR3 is TGCGCCAGCAGCTTGGAAAACCAGGGGACAGATACGCAGTATTTT.

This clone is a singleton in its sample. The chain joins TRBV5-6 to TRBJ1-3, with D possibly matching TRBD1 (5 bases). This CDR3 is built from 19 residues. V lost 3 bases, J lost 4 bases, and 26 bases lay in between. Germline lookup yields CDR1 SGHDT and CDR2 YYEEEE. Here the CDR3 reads CASSSPGGTTRPGGNTIYF. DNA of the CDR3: TGTGCCAGCAGCTCCCCTGGGGGGACTACAAGACCTGGAGGAAACACCATATATTTT.

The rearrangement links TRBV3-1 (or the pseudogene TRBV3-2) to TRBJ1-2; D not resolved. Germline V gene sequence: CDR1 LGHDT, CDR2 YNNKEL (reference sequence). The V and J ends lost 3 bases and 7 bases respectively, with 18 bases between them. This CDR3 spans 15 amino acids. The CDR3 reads CASSQSSAGSGGYTF. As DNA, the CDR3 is TGTGCCAGCAGCCAGTCCTCGGCGGGATCTGGTGGCTACACCTTC.